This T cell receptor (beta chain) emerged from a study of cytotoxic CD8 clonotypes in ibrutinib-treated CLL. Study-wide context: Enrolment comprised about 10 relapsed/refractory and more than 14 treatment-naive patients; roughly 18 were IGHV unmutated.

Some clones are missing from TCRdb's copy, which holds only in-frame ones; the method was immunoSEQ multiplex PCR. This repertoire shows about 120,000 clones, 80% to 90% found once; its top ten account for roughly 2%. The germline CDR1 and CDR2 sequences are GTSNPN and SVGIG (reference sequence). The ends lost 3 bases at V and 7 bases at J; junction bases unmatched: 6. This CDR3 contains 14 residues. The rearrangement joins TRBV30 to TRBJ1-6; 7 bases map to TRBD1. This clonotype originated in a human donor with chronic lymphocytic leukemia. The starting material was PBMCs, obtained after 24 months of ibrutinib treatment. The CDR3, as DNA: TGTGCCTGGAGGGCACAGGGGCGGAATTCACCCCTCCACTTT. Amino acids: CAWRAQGRNSPLHF.